This passage covers 21 T cell receptor beta chains from one sample sequenced in a study of shared clonotypes between healthy human individuals. Sequencing used immunoSEQ multiplex PCR; TCRdb keeps in-frame clones, though not all of them. The repertoire holds around 2.3 million clones, with approximately 94% as singletons. The sequenced sample was naive CD4+ T cells sorted from blood. As to subset: CD45RA+ positively selected. The receptors stem from a man aged 18-30 years in good health.

The chain joins TRBV7-2 to TRBJ1-4, with 7 bases that match TRBD1. The V segment lost 5 bases and the J segment 10 bases; nucleotides outside the gene matches: 10. This CDR3 has 14 residues. Germline-derived CDR1 and CDR2 are SGHTA and FQGNSA. The CDR3 region is CASSPDRVRGKLFF. The DNA of the CDR3 is TGTGCCAGCAGCCCAGACAGGGTTCGGGGAAAACTGTTTTTT. The complete variable domain, with remaining parts taken from reference TRBV7-2 and TRBJ1-4, reads GAGVSQSPSNKVTEKGKDVELRCDPISGHTALYWYRQSLGQGLEFLIYFQGNSAPDKSGLPSDRFSAERTGGSVSTLTIQRTQQEDSAVYLCASSPDRVRGKLFFGSGTQLSVL.

V and J are TRBV13 and TRBJ1-5, with 9 bases identical to TRBD1. Unmatched junction bases numbered 3, after V lost 0 bases and J lost 0 bases. Looked up from germline, CDR1 is PRHDT and CDR2 is FYEKMQ (reference sequence). This CDR3 contains 17 residues. CDR3 region: CASSLGQGANSNQPQHF. DNA of the CDR3: TGTGCCAGCAGCTTAGGACAGGGGGCGAATAGCAATCAGCCCCAGCATTTT.

The rearrangement uses TRBV5-6 and TRBJ2-5, with 12 positions matching TRBD2. V lost 5 bases to trimming and J lost 5 bases; unmatched junction nucleotides: 10. The CDR3 is made up of 16 amino acids. CDR1 SGHDT and CDR2 YYEEEE come from the germline V gene. CDR3 in amino acids: CASRPLTSGSFETQYF. CDR3 DNA: TGTGCCAGCAGACCGCTGACTAGCGGGAGTTTCGAGACCCAGTACTTC.

This clone was detected only a few times. The chain employs TRBV18 and TRBJ1-2; the D is unclear. V was clipped by 1 base and J by 3 bases, with 9 bases between them. From germline, CDR1 is KGHSH and CDR2 LQKENI. CDR3 length: 14 amino acids. The CDR3 region is CASSPQGADYGYTF. CDR3 in DNA: TGTGCCAGCTCACCACAGGGAGCGGACTATGGCTACACCTTC.

The chain has TRBV6-4 and TRBJ1-5; possible D gene TRBD1, 6 bases. The V and J ends lost 5 bases and 0 bases respectively, with 17 bases between them. This CDR3 has 17 residues. CDR1 and CDR2 (germline): MRHNA, SNTAGT. In DNA form, the CDR3 reads TGTGCCAGCAGTTTTTCAACAGGGAAGAATAGCAATCAGCCCCAGCATTTT. Residues: CASSFSTGKNSNQPQHF.

V usage is TRBV6-5 and J usage is TRBJ1-6; TRBD1 is a possible D gene (5 bases). CDR3 length: 13 amino acids. Germline lookup yields CDR1 MNHEY and CDR2 SVGAGI. The germline V and J ends were trimmed by 0 bases and 10 bases, with 7 bases remaining between them. In DNA, the CDR3 is TGTGCCAGCAGTTACTCGCAGGGATCACCCCTCCACTTT. Protein: CASSYSQGSPLHF.

This clone was recorded only once. This rearrangement joins TRBV6-1 to TRBJ2-7; the match to TRBD2 covers 12 bases. Germline trimming cut 7 bases from V and 0 bases from J; bases unmatched to any gene: 4. The V gene's germline CDR1 is MNHNS and CDR2 SASEGT. CDR3 length: 15 amino acids. CDR3 loop: CASTSGGASSYEQYF. CDR3 in DNA: TGTGCCAGCACTAGCGGGGGGGCAAGCTCCTACGAGCAGTACTTC.

Only a few counts were recorded for this clone. CDR3 coding DNA: TGTGCCAGCAGTGAATATGGAACTTCACCCCTCCACTTT. Protein: CASSEYGTSPLHF. This sequence joins TRBV25-1 and TRBJ1-6; no clear D. Germline V gene data show CDR1 as MGHDK and CDR2 as SYGVNS. Trimming took off 0 bases at V and 9 bases at J, with 6 bases between the two ends. The CDR3 is made up of 13 amino acids.

The V and J genes are TRBV25-1 and TRBJ2-1; 7 bases line up with TRBD2. The germline V gene encodes CDR1 MGHDK and CDR2 SYGVNS. This CDR3 region has 14 residues. V lost 5 bases to trimming and J lost 5 bases; unmatched junction nucleotides: 6. CDR3 nucleotide sequence: TGTGCCAGCAGTCTGATGGGAGGGAACAATGAGCAGTTCTTC. It is translated as CASSLMGGNNEQFF.

This chain links TRBV6-6 with TRBJ2-1, with D tentatively TRBD2 (6 bases). The CDR3 consists of 16 residues. CDR1 MNHNY and CDR2 SVGAGI come from the germline V gene (reference sequence). V was shortened by 1 base and J by 5 bases, with 15 bases between the two germline ends. CDR3 residues: CASSYFLSDYNNEQFF. CDR3 in DNA: TGTGCCAGCAGTTACTTCCTCTCGGACTATAACAATGAGCAGTTCTTC.

The chain carries TRBV11-1 and TRBJ1-2; D gene unclear. The germline V gene has CDR1 SGHAT and CDR2 FQDESV (reference sequence). The CDR3 covers 13 residues. V was pared by 1 base and J by 8 bases, with 11 bases between. Here the CDR3 DNA reads TGTGCCAGCAGCTTAGAAGGGTTGAGCGGCTACACCTTC. This encodes CASSLEGLSGYTF.

The CDR3 bases are TGTGCCAGCAGCGCAACCCTAGCGTCGGACGAGCAGTACTTC. It translates to CASSATLASDEQYF. This chain joins TRBV9 and TRBJ2-7; maybe TRBD2 (6 bases). CDR1 and CDR2 from the germline V gene are SGDLS and YYNGEE. Deletions cut 3 bases from V and 5 bases from J, with 15 bases between. CDR3 size: 14 residues. Full variable domain (remainder filled in from reference TRBV9 and TRBJ2-7): DSGVTQTPKHLITATGQRVTLRCSPRSGDLSVYWYQQSLDQGLQFLIQYYNGEERAKGNILERFSAQQFPDLHSELNLSSLELGDSALYFCASSATLASDEQYFGPGTRLTVT.

In this sample, this clone turned up once. In DNA, the CDR3 is TGCGCCAGCAGCCAACAGGGGGCGGAAGGAGATACGCAGTATTTT. Translated, it gives CASSQQGAEGDTQYF. V and J are TRBV4-1 and TRBJ2-3, with 8 bases that match TRBD1. Germline lookup yields CDR1 MGHRA and CDR2 YSYEKL. With V trimmed by 2 bases and J by 5 bases, 6 bases remained unmatched. CDR3 length: 15 amino acids.

V usage is TRBV5-5 and J usage is TRBJ2-5; the D is unclear. The CDR3 spans 15 residues. V lost 4 bases and J 0 bases, leaving 13 bases between the germline ends. Germline loops: CDR1 SGHKS, CDR2 YYEKEE (reference sequence). DNA of the CDR3: TGTGCCAGCAGCCCCCCGAGAGGAAACCAAGAGACCCAGTACTTC. Its protein product is CASSPPRGNQETQYF.

This chain joins TRBV20-1 and TRBJ2-3; D remains unclear. The CDR3 is made up of 10 amino acids. V was shortened by 6 bases and J by 8 bases, with 9 bases between the two germline ends. Germline V gene data show CDR1 as DFQATT and CDR2 as SNEGSKA (reference sequence). CDR3 residues: CSAPAGTQYF. DNA for the CDR3: TGCAGTGCCCCTGCAGGTACGCAGTATTTT.

V is TRBV2 and J is TRBJ2-1; 7 bases are shared with TRBD2. The ends lost 8 bases at V and 9 bases at J; junction bases unmatched: 10. Germline values: CDR1 SNHLY, CDR2 FYNNEI. The CDR3 length is 13 residues. The CDR3, as DNA: TGTGCCAGCCGGGCGGGAGTGGTGAGTGAGCAGTTCTTC. Amino acids: CASRAGVVSEQFF.

The J gene is TRBJ1-2, the V gene TRBV2; D not resolved. Germline V lookup: CDR1 SNHLY, CDR2 FYNNEI. Trimming shortened V by 3 bases and J by 6 bases, and 5 bases separated the two germline ends. This CDR3 region has 11 residues. Here the CDR3 DNA reads TGTGCCAGCAGTGAGTGGGATGGCTACACCTTC. Encoded protein: CASSEWDGYTF.

The chain links TRBV10-3 to TRBJ2-3, with D hard to call. The germline V gene encodes CDR1 ENHRY and CDR2 SYGVKD. V gave up 1 base and J gave up 4 bases, with 9 bases separating them. This CDR3 contains 14 residues. The CDR3 sequence: CAISEFWQSDTQYF. Here the CDR3 DNA reads TGTGCCATCAGTGAGTTCTGGCAATCAGATACGCAGTATTTT.

The gene calls are TRBV11-2 and TRBJ2-1; 14 nucleotides line up with TRBD2. The CDR3 has 15 residues. V was pared by 6 bases and J by 4 bases, with 2 bases of the junction left unmatched. CDR1 is SGHAT, CDR2 FQNNGV, per germline. The CDR3 reads CASRGTSGGYNEQFF. The DNA of the CDR3 is TGTGCCAGCAGGGGGACTAGCGGGGGTTACAATGAGCAGTTCTTC.

The table lists this clone with a count of one. The rearrangement links TRBV4-1 to TRBJ1-4, with 12 bases identical to TRBD1. J lost 7 bases, V lost 1 base, and 1 base had no gene match. The CDR3 runs to 15 residues. The germline gives CDR1 MGHRA, CDR2 YSYEKL. The CDR3 spells CASSQAGQGAEKLFF. CDR3 bases: TGCGCCAGCAGCCAAGCGGGACAGGGGGCTGAAAAACTGTTTTTT.

The chain employs TRBV20-1 and TRBJ2-3, with D hard to call. Trimming took off 6 bases at V and 8 bases at J, with 12 bases between the two ends. Germline lookup yields CDR1 DFQATT and CDR2 SNEGSKA (reference sequence). The CDR3 length is 11 residues. The CDR3 DNA is TGCAGTGCCTACGGCGTCGGTACGCAGTATTTT. This codes for CSAYGVGTQYF.